What follows are 15 T cell receptor beta chains derived from one specimen sequenced in a study of blood T cell repertoires in COVID-19. Clones were read by immunoSEQ multiplex PCR, and TCRdb kept only the in-frame ones, dropping some. The repertoire holds about 220,000 clones, with about 90% as singletons. The sequencing sample was made of PBMCs or T cells enriched from blood (not recorded which). The receptors here all came from a woman aged 45-65 years with acute COVID-19.

This CDR3 reads CASSLRPTGRSYEQYF. DNA for the CDR3: TGTGCCAGCAGTTTACGCCCGACAGGGAGGTCCTACGAGCAGTACTTC. The chain carries TRBV27 and TRBJ2-7; D is possibly TRBD1 (7 bases). The ends were cut back, 2 bases at V and 1 base at J, with 15 bases in the middle. This CDR3 region has 16 residues. In germline, CDR1 is MNHEY, CDR2 SMNVEV (reference sequence).

The genes are TRBV6-5 and TRBJ1-3, with D tentatively TRBD1 (5 bases). Germline CDR1 reads MNHEY; CDR2 reads SVGAGI. This CDR3 is built from 12 residues. V lost 8 bases to trimming and J lost 9 bases, with 14 bases between them. CDR3 protein: CASSRQGSTIYF. The CDR3 DNA is TGTGCCAGCTCGCGGCAGGGTTCCACCATATATTTT.

The V and J genes are TRBV4-1 and TRBJ2-7; D is possibly TRBD1 (6 bases). This CDR3 contains 15 residues. V was pared by 4 bases and J by 0 bases, with 13 bases between. CDR1 and CDR2 (germline): MGHRA, YSYEKL. The CDR3 reads CASSPDEQGSYEQYF. The CDR3 region has the DNA TGCGCCAGCAGCCCTGACGAACAGGGCTCCTACGAGCAGTACTTC.

There are a few counts of this clone. The chain joins TRBV2 to TRBJ2-1; 13 nucleotides line up with TRBD2. CDR3 size: 15 residues. Looked up from germline, CDR1 is SNHLY and CDR2 is FYNNEI. The V segment lost 4 bases and the J segment 12 bases; nucleotides outside the gene matches: 9. DNA of the CDR3: TGTGCCAGCAGTGGGGATACTAGCGGGAGGGCGTTGCAGTTCTTC. Translating it yields CASSGDTSGRALQFF.

The chain links TRBV3-1 (or the pseudogene TRBV3-2) to TRBJ1-1, with D maybe TRBD1 (6 bases). Between the trimmed V and J ends, which lost 1 base and 1 base, there was a span of 10 bases. In germline, CDR1 is LGHDT, CDR2 YNNKEL (reference sequence). The CDR3 has 15 amino acids. CDR3 in DNA: TGTGCCAGCAGCCAAGTGGTAGGGGGGAACACTGAAGCTTTCTTT. Amino acid sequence: CASSQVVGGNTEAFF.

This chain connects TRBV2 to TRBJ2-4; either TRBD1 or TRBD2 may supply D (6 bases each). The CDR3 totals 14 residues. The germline gives CDR1 SNHLY, CDR2 FYNNEI. Trimming removed 7 bases from V and 8 bases from J, with 18 bases in between. The CDR3 DNA reads as TGTGCCAGCAATGAGGGGGGTCCATGGGACATTCAGTACTTC. It encodes CASNEGGPWDIQYF.

The chain combines TRBV29-1 with TRBJ2-7, with 7 nucleotides matching TRBD1. CDR1 and CDR2 from the germline V gene are SQVTM and ANQGSEA. The CDR3 has 13 residues. The V and J ends lost 3 bases and 5 bases, in that order; junction bases with no gene match: 7. For the CDR3, the DNA is TGCAGCGTTGATCCGACAGGGACCAACGAGCAGTACTTC. The encoded protein is CSVDPTGTNEQYF.

Notes on this clone: This specimen includes other DNA sequences encoding the same CDR3. V is TRBV27 and J is TRBJ1-2, with D tentatively TRBD1 (6 bases). CDR3 length equals 13 residues. Trimming left V 3 bases short and J 2 bases short, with 7 bases between. The germline gives CDR1 MNHEY, CDR2 SMNVEV (reference sequence). DNA of the CDR3: TGTGCCAGCAGTTTGCAGGGGAACTATGGCTACACCTTC. This gives the protein CASSLQGNYGYTF.

The gene calls are TRBV6-2 or TRBV6-3 and TRBJ2-6; 8 bases are a match to TRBD2. J lost 0 bases, V lost 6 bases, and 10 bases had no gene match. Germline loops: CDR1 MNHEY, CDR2 SVGEGT. This CDR3 region has 18 residues. In nucleotides, the CDR3 is TGTGCCAGCAGCCCCGCTAGCGGGTCTACCTCTGGGGCCAACGTCCTGACTTTC. It translates to CASSPASGSTSGANVLTF.

V is TRBV10-2 and J is TRBJ1-4; 8 nucleotides match TRBD1. The junction had 7 bases not matched to a gene; V was cut back by 2 bases and J by 8 bases. The CDR3 loop spans 15 amino acids. Germline CDR1 and CDR2: WSHSY and SAAADI. The CDR3, as DNA: TGCGCCAGCAGTGAGACAGACAGGGACAGGGAAAAACTGTTTTTT. It encodes CASSETDRDREKLFF.

The chain joins TRBV27 to TRBJ1-1; the match to TRBD1 covers 11 bases. The germline V gene has CDR1 MNHEY and CDR2 SMNVEV (reference sequence). The V and J ends lost 2 bases and 10 bases, in that order; junction bases with no gene match: 3. This CDR3 has 13 amino acids. CDR3 nucleotide sequence: TGTGCCAGCAGTTTAGTGGGACAGGGGGTAGCTTTCTTT. The encoded protein is CASSLVGQGVAFF.

This chain connects TRBV29-1 to TRBJ2-1; tentatively, D is TRBD2 (5 bases). Germline V gene sequence: CDR1 SQVTM, CDR2 ANQGSEA. The CDR3 has 18 residues. With 0 bases removed from V and 0 bases from J, the gap between germline ends came to 18 bases. The CDR3 spells CSVEDLPASTSSYNEQFF. CDR3 bases: TGCAGCGTTGAAGATCTTCCGGCGTCCACTAGCTCCTACAATGAGCAGTTCTTC.

The chain employs TRBV19 and TRBJ2-7; no clear D. The germline V and J ends were trimmed by 5 bases and 7 bases, with 12 bases remaining between them. The CDR3 consists of 12 residues. Per germline, CDR1 LNHDA and CDR2 SQIVND (reference sequence). CDR3 region: CASSRVDREQYF. In DNA form, the CDR3 reads TGTGCCAGTAGTCGGGTTGACCGGGAGCAGTACTTC.

The CDR3 region has the DNA TGTGCCAGCAGTATTCTAAGCGGAAGCTCCTACAATGAGCAGTTCTTC. Protein product: CASSILSGSSYNEQFF. The chain joins TRBV2 to TRBJ2-1; a possible D gene is TRBD2 (5 bases). The CDR3 runs to 16 residues. Trimming removed 5 bases from V and 0 bases from J, with 14 bases in between. The V gene's germline CDR1 is SNHLY and CDR2 FYNNEI.

The V call is TRBV7-2, the J call TRBJ2-1, with TRBD1 matching 7 bases. After removal of 5 bases from V and 4 bases from J, the junction contained 8 bases not matched to a gene. The CDR3 sequence is 15 residues long. Germline CDR1 is SGHTA and CDR2 is FQGNSA. CDR3 nucleotides: TGTGCCAGCAGCCTAGGGACAGCGAAGTACAATGAGCAGTTCTTC. This codes for CASSLGTAKYNEQFF.